This TCR beta chain was recovered during a study of read filtering for tumor transcriptome and immune sequencing. The study's findings and limits: Dropping single-read clonotypes raised IR-seq and RNA-seq shared-clonotype correlation. The CD138-negative fraction was mixed bone marrow immune cells, not pure T cells.

The library was built from about 400 ng RNA with molecular barcoded adaptors for alpha/delta and beta/gamma chains. TCRdb re-analysed the reads in MiXCR, keeping a single row per CDR3 protein. The sample holds fewer than 150,000 distinct CDR3 sequences, 13% seen once. The germline V gene has CDR1 MNHEY and CDR2 SVGEGT. V lost 0 bases, J lost 5 bases, and 7 bases stayed unmatched. The CDR3 extends over 16 amino acids. The sample holds many counts of this clonotype. Its antigen is currently unknown. Source material: a population of CD138-negative cells sorted from bone marrow. This receptor was obtained from a donor over 35 with multiple myeloma. This chain joins TRBV6-2 or TRBV6-3 and TRBJ2-1, with TRBD2 matching over 7 bases. This chain's CDR3 is CASSYSRGLGDNEQFF. The CDR3, as DNA: TGTGCCAGCAGTTACTCGAGAGGACTAGGAGACAATGAGCAGTTCTTC.